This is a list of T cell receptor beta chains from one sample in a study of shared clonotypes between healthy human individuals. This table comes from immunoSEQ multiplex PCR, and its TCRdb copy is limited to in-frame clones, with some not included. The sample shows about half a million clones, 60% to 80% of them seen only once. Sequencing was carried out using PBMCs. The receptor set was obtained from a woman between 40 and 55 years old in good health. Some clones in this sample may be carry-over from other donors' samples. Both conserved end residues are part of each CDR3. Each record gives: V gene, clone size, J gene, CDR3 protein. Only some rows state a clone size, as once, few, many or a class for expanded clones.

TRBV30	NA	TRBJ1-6	CAWGGNRDSPLHF
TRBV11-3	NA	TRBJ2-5	CASSPRRGVQTQYF
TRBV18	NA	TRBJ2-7	CASSPQGRFGIYEQYF
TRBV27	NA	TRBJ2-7	CASSLGLAGAQDEQYF
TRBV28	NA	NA	CASSMTSGSTHEQYF
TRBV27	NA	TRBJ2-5	CASSGHGSGGVETQYF
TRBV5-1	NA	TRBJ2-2	CASSGLAGEGTGELFF
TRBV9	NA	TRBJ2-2	CASSTSGSHTGELFF
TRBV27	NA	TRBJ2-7	CASSFGQVTYEQYF
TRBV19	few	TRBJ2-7	CASSIESPPGPWEQYF
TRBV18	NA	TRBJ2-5	CASSRRTGGPETQYF
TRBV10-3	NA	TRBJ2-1	CAISESGGPQEQFF
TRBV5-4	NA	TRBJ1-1	CASSPQGGSTEAFF
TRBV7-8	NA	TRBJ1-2	CASSLRQGIGYTF
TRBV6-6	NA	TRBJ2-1	CASSSGRGFANEQFF
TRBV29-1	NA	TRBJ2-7	CSGGTSGYEQYF
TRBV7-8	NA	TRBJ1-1	CASVPLTDRGQGAFF
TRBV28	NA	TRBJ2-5	CASTSPGREETQYF
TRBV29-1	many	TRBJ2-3	CSVEMTGGASDTQYF
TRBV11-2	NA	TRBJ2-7	CASSLPSYEQYF
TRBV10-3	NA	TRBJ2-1	CAIRARTQGGAYNEQFF
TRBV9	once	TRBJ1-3	CASSVLGGRSGNTIYF
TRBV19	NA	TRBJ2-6	CASSIVSTGANVLTF
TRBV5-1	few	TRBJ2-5	CASSLLPQETQYF
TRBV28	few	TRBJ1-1	CASSLTRNTEAFF
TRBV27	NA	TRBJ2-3	CASSLFGSSTDTQYF
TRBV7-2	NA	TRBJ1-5	CASSLDPSNQPQHF
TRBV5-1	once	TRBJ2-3	CASTRGGTDTQYF
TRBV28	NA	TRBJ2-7	CASRTGTGIYEQYF
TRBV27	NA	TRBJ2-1	CASKRGDSSYNEQFF
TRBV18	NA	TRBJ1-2	CASSPITGDGYTF
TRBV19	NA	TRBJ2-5	CASSRRDREETQYF